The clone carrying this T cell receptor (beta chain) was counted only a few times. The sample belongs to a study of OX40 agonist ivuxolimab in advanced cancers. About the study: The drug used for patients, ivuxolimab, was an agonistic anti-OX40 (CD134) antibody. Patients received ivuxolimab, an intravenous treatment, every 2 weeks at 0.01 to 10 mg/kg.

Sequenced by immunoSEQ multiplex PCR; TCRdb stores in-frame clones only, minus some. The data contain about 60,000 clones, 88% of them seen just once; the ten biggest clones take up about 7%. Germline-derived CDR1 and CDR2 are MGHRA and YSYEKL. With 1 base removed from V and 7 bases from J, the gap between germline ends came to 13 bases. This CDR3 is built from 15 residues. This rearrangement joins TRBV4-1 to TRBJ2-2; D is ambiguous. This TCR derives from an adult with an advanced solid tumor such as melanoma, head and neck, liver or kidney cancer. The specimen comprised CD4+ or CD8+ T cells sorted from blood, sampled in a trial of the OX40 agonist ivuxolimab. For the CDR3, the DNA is TGCGCCAGCAGCCAAGCGGGTATGTTCGGCGGGGAGCTGTTTTTT. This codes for CASSQAGMFGGELFF.